Below, 11 T cell receptor beta chains from the same sample are listed, as sequenced in a study of T cells after posttransplantation cyclophosphamide. Cyclophosphamide on days +3 and +4 followed busulfan-fludarabine conditioning and a marrow graft. TCRdb's copy holds only in-frame clones and misses some; the assay was immunoSEQ multiplex PCR. In total the sample includes approximately 15,000 clones, none of them seen once. The material was PBMCs, obtained after allogeneic stem cell transplant with posttransplant cyclophosphamide. The receptors derive from a female patient under 45 who received an allogeneic stem cell transplant from a related donor, was CMV-positive, and had no GVHD. Certain T cells may be donor cells from the graft.

This clone was seen many times. The rearrangement joins TRBV5-1 to TRBJ1-3; TRBD1 matches 8 bases. Trimming took 4 bases from V and 0 from J; bases not matched to a gene: 6. The CDR3 loop spans 16 amino acids. Germline CDR1 and CDR2: SGHRS and YFSETQ. CDR3 DNA sequence: TGCGCCAGCAGCCAGACAGGGGCCAACTCTGGAAACACCATATATTTT. Its protein product is CASSQTGANSGNTIYF.

This clone appeared many times. This chain joins TRBV5-5 and TRBJ2-3; the match to TRBD1 covers 7 bases. The CDR3 runs 14 residues. Germline CDR1 is SGHKS and CDR2 is YYEKEE (reference sequence). J gave up 2 bases and V 8 bases, and 8 bases lay outside the gene matches. The CDR3 DNA sequence: TGTGCCAGTATGGGGACAGCAAACACAGATACGCAGTATTTT. Translating it yields CASMGTANTDTQYF.

This clone was seen ten or more times. The V gene is TRBV28, the J gene TRBJ1-4, with 7 nucleotides matching TRBD1. Germline values: CDR1 MDHEN, CDR2 SYDVKM. There are 15 residues in the CDR3. The trim removed 5 bases at V and 7 bases at J, leaving 10 bases unmatched. Here the CDR3 reads CASSPQGFLSEKLFF. DNA for the CDR3: TGTGCCAGCAGTCCACAGGGGTTTCTGTCTGAAAAACTGTTTTTT.

Ten or more counts support this clone. This chain links TRBV19 with TRBJ2-1, with 12 bases fitting TRBD2. The CDR3 totals 18 residues. Germline V gene lookup returns CDR1 LNHDA and CDR2 SQIVND (reference sequence). V was clipped by 4 bases and J by 9 bases; unmatched bases: 16. DNA for the CDR3: TGTGCCAGTAGTACCACGGGCGGACTAGCGGGAAGGTCCGGTGAGCAGTTCTTC. Encoded protein: CASSTTGGLAGRSGEQFF.

This clone has at least ten counts. The rearrangement joins TRBV30 to TRBJ2-1, with 8 nucleotides matching TRBD1. J lost 11 bases, V lost 1 base, and 10 bases had no gene match. The CDR3 contains 14 residues. Per germline, CDR1 GTSNPN and CDR2 SVGIG (reference sequence). The CDR3 sequence: CAWSENRGISQQFF. CDR3 sequence (DNA): TGTGCCTGGAGTGAAAACAGGGGGATTTCTCAGCAGTTCTTC.

This clone was observed at least ten times. The genes are TRBV5-1 and TRBJ2-5, with D tentatively TRBD1 (7 bases). Germline CDR1 and CDR2: SGHRS and YFSETQ. This CDR3 is 13 amino acids long. V was shortened by 4 bases and J by 4 bases, with 11 bases between the two germline ends. As DNA, the CDR3 is TGCGCCAGCAGCACCCAGGGGGGAGAGACCCAGTACTTC. Its translation: CASSTQGGETQYF.

This clone was counted at least ten times. In nucleotides, the CDR3 is TGTGCCAGCAGTGAAGGTCTTAGAGGGACAGGGTGGGGGGAGACCCAGTACTTC. Its translation: CASSEGLRGTGWGETQYF. The chain combines TRBV2 with TRBJ2-5; 9 bases match TRBD1. The CDR3 sequence is 18 residues long. Germline lookup yields CDR1 SNHLY and CDR2 FYNNEI. The V and J ends lost 1 base and 5 bases, in that order; junction bases with no gene match: 14.

In its sample, this clone was seen many times. V usage is TRBV19 and J usage is TRBJ2-5; perhaps TRBD1 as D (6 bases). Per the germline V gene, CDR1 is LNHDA and CDR2 is SQIVND (reference sequence). The V end lost 4 bases, the J end lost 4 bases, and 16 bases lay between the germline ends. The CDR3 spans 15 residues. CDR3 bases: TGTGCCAGTAGTACCCCGGGACATAGAAGAGAGACCCAGTACTTC. It yields the protein CASSTPGHRRETQYF.

This clone was observed many times. The chain links TRBV5-1 to TRBJ2-7; unclear D gene. Germline assignment: CDR1 SGHRS and CDR2 YFSETQ. This CDR3 comprises 13 residues. V lost 0 bases and J 6 bases, leaving 10 bases between the germline ends. CDR3 nucleotide sequence: TGCGCCAGCAGCTTGGCCGGGTTCGTCGAGCAGTACTTC. Amino acids: CASSLAGFVEQYF.

This clone was counted many times. The V and J genes are TRBV7-6 and TRBJ2-5; 10 positions agree with TRBD2. The CDR3 extends over 16 amino acids. CDR1 SGHVS and CDR2 FNYEAQ come from the germline V gene. After removal of 2 bases from V and 5 bases from J, the junction contained 8 bases not matched to a gene. The CDR3 sequence is CASSLNSGRAGETQYF. The CDR3, as DNA: TGTGCCAGCAGCTTAAACAGCGGGAGGGCCGGGGAGACCCAGTACTTC. Together with reference TRBV7-6 and TRBJ2-5, the CDR3 gives the full variable domain: GAGVSQSPRYKVTKRGQDVALRCDPISGHVSLYWYRQALGQGPEFLTYFNYEAQQDKSGLPNDRFSAERPEGSISTLTIQRTEQRDSAMYRCASSLNSGRAGETQYFGPGTRLLVL.

This clone was picked up many times. This chain uses TRBV28 with TRBJ2-1; 9 bases fit TRBD2. With 3 bases clipped from V and 4 bases from J, the junction kept 10 bases outside the gene matches. The CDR3 covers 17 residues. Germline CDR1 reads MDHEN; CDR2 reads SYDVKM. The CDR3 is CASSFSRGRALYNEQFF. The DNA of the CDR3 is TGTGCCAGCAGTTTTAGTCGCGGGAGGGCTCTTTACAATGAGCAGTTCTTC.